The 17 T cell receptor beta chains given below trace back to one sample, sequenced in a study of blood T cell repertoires in COVID-19. TCRdb keeps only in-frame clones here, not all; method: immunoSEQ multiplex PCR. The sample has some 130,000 clones; roughly nine tenths are singletons. Specimen: peripheral blood. Receptors were obtained from a man aged 50 to 59 with active COVID-19.

The chain couples TRBV9 to TRBJ1-1; D might be TRBD1 (6 bases). Germline lookup yields CDR1 SGDLS and CDR2 YYNGEE. CDR3 length equals 15 residues. V lost 1 base, J lost 5 bases, and 15 bases lay in between. The CDR3 DNA is TGTGCCAGCAGCGTAAGTACAGGGACGGTGACTGAAGCTTTCTTT. Its protein product is CASSVSTGTVTEAFF.

This chain connects TRBV5-1 to TRBJ1-4; D unresolved. V lost 0 bases and J lost 3, with 9 bases in between. The CDR3 is 15 amino acids. Germline V lookup: CDR1 SGHRS, CDR2 YFSETQ. This CDR3 reads CASSLGGSPNEKLFF. For the CDR3, the DNA is TGCGCCAGCAGCTTGGGTGGCAGTCCTAATGAAAAACTGTTTTTT. The full variable domain, rest sourced from reference TRBV5-1 and TRBJ1-4, is KAGVTQTPRYLIKTRGQQVTLSCSPISGHRSVSWYQQTPGQGLQFLFEYFSETQRNKGNFPGRFSGRQFSNSRSEMNVSTLELGDSALYLCASSLGGSPNEKLFFGSGTQLSVL.

CDR3: CASSSRPGGAGGELFF. CDR3 DNA: TGTGCCAGCAGCTCACGTCCCGGGGGGGCCGGCGGGGAGCTGTTTTTT. V and J are TRBV3-1 (or the pseudogene TRBV3-2) and TRBJ2-2; 8 nucleotides match TRBD2. Looked up from germline, CDR1 is LGHDT and CDR2 is YNNKEL (reference sequence). V dropped 5 bases and J dropped 7; count of bases not matched to a gene: 12. The CDR3 is made up of 16 amino acids.

This clone has just one count. The J gene is TRBJ1-4, the V gene TRBV5-4, with no clear D. The germline V gene has CDR1 SGHNT and CDR2 YYREEE (reference sequence). The V gene lost 0 bases and the J gene lost 4 bases, with 10 bases spanning the gap. The CDR3 spans 15 residues. Here the CDR3 DNA reads TGTGCCAGCAGCTTGGCCGGGGTTAATAATGAAAAACTGTTTTTT. Its translation: CASSLAGVNNEKLFF.

The V and J genes are TRBV2 and TRBJ2-3; 8 bases line up with TRBD2. The germline gives CDR1 SNHLY, CDR2 FYNNEI. Trimming took 7 bases from V and 1 from J; bases not matched to a gene: 1. The CDR3 is 13 residues long. Here the CDR3 reads CASKLAGTDTQYF. The CDR3 nucleotides are TGTGCCAGCAAACTAGCGGGCACAGATACGCAGTATTTT.

J is TRBJ2-1 and V is TRBV3-1 (or the pseudogene TRBV3-2); the D gene is possibly TRBD1 (6 bases). The germline V and J ends were trimmed by 0 bases and 9 bases, with 12 bases remaining between them. This CDR3 is 14 amino acids long. Germline V gives CDR1 LGHDT, CDR2 YNNKEL (reference sequence). Here the CDR3 DNA reads TGTGCCAGCAGCCAAGAGGTCAGGGGCGGTGAGCAGTTCTTC. Translated: CASSQEVRGGEQFF.

The rearrangement uses TRBV14 and TRBJ2-7; 14 bases align to TRBD2. The CDR3 runs 15 residues. Germline assignment: CDR1 SGHDN and CDR2 FVKESK. V lost 1 base to trimming and J lost 6 bases; unmatched junction nucleotides: 2. CDR3 residues: CASSQGLAGGGEQYV. The CDR3 DNA reads as TGTGCCAGCAGCCAAGGACTAGCGGGAGGGGGCGAGCAGTACGTC.

The V gene is TRBV27, the J gene TRBJ1-3, with TRBD1 matching over 7 bases. The germline V gene has CDR1 MNHEY and CDR2 SMNVEV (reference sequence). Germline trimming cut 8 bases from V and 4 bases from J; bases unmatched to any gene: 8. The CDR3 loop spans 14 amino acids. In DNA, the CDR3 is TGTGCCAGCCGAGGAGGGGGCATAGGAAACACCATATATTTT. Protein sequence: CASRGGGIGNTIYF.

CDR3 sequence: CASSLDLGHRNTEAFF. CDR3 in DNA: TGTGCCAGCAGCTTAGATCTGGGACATCGGAACACTGAAGCTTTCTTT. The genes are TRBV7-9 and TRBJ1-1; the D gene is possibly TRBD1 (6 bases). From germline, CDR1 is SEHNR and CDR2 FQNEAQ (reference sequence). The V end lost 1 base, the J end lost 1 base, and 13 bases lay between the germline ends. The CDR3 extends over 16 amino acids.

The chain combines TRBV6-5 with TRBJ2-3; 8 nucleotides align to TRBD1. V shed 6 bases and J 4 bases; nucleotides not matched to a gene: 6. The CDR3 has 14 amino acids. The germline CDR1 and CDR2 sequences are MNHEY and SVGAGI. The CDR3: CASRRDRSPDTQYF. CDR3 DNA: TGTGCCAGCAGACGGGACAGGTCCCCAGATACGCAGTATTTT.

The V gene is TRBV9, the J gene TRBJ1-4, with unresolved D. The CDR3 has 17 residues. The germline V gene has CDR1 SGDLS and CDR2 YYNGEE. V was pared by 3 bases and J by 0 bases, with 15 bases between. The CDR3 spells CASSARYQPATNEKLFF. CDR3 DNA sequence: TGTGCCAGCAGCGCCCGTTACCAACCGGCAACTAATGAAAAACTGTTTTTT. Drawing the rest from reference TRBV9 and TRBJ1-4, the complete variable domain is DSGVTQTPKHLITATGQRVTLRCSPRSGDLSVYWYQQSLDQGLQFLIQYYNGEERAKGNILERFSAQQFPDLHSELNLSSLELGDSALYFCASSARYQPATNEKLFFGSGTQLSVL.

V usage is TRBV7-9 and J usage is TRBJ2-1, with D uncertain. Germline-derived CDR1 and CDR2 are SEHNR and FQNEAQ (reference sequence). Between the trimmed V and J ends, which lost 5 bases and 9 bases, there was a span of 8 bases. The CDR3 covers 11 residues. CDR3 sequence: CASSLQSEQFF. DNA for the CDR3: TGTGCCAGCAGCCTACAGTCTGAGCAGTTCTTC.

The chain couples TRBV6-5 to TRBJ1-1, with 8 positions matching TRBD1. V trimming: 6 bases; J trimming: 0 bases; junction bases outside the gene matches: 6. Germline values: CDR1 MNHEY, CDR2 SVGAGI. The CDR3 is 15 residues long. The CDR3: CASRTGAVMNTEAFF. CDR3 nucleotides: TGTGCCAGCAGGACAGGGGCCGTCATGAACACTGAAGCTTTCTTT.

The rearrangement links TRBV3-1 (or the pseudogene TRBV3-2) to TRBJ1-2; maybe TRBD1 (6 bases). V lost 4 bases and J 0 bases, leaving 12 bases between the germline ends. Germline loops: CDR1 LGHDT, CDR2 YNNKEL (reference sequence). CDR3 length equals 15 residues. CDR3 amino acids: CASSLPGAANYGYTF. The DNA of the CDR3 is TGTGCCAGCAGCCTTCCAGGGGCTGCTAACTATGGCTACACCTTC.

The V call is TRBV2, the J call TRBJ1-3; no clear D gene. Germline V gene data show CDR1 as SNHLY and CDR2 as FYNNEI. This CDR3 comprises 15 residues. V was shortened by 6 bases and J by 0 bases, with 12 bases between the two germline ends. The CDR3 region has the DNA TGTGCCAGCAGACGCGGTGAGAGCTCTGGAAACACCATATATTTT. This codes for CASRRGESSGNTIYF.

This clone was recorded once. This chain uses TRBV6-5 with TRBJ1-2; D is undetermined. The CDR3 is 12 amino acids. The ends were cut back, 11 bases at V and 4 bases at J, with 14 bases in the middle. The germline CDR1 and CDR2 sequences are MNHEY and SVGAGI. CDR3 bases: TGTGCCTCCAGGCAGGTGGCCTATGGCTACACCTTC. This translates into CASRQVAYGYTF.

V is TRBV2 and J is TRBJ1-2; no clear D. The germline CDR1 and CDR2 sequences are SNHLY and FYNNEI. The CDR3 has 13 residues. Trimming shortened V by 5 bases and J by 2 bases, and 9 bases separated the two germline ends. The CDR3 here is CASSLRGNYGYTF. The CDR3 DNA reads TGTGCCAGCAGTCTAAGAGGGAACTATGGCTACACCTTC.